Presented here are 30 T cell receptor beta chains from one specimen sequenced in a study of blood T cells in healthy people across ages (dated by TCRdb to 2015 to 2017). The receptor library was made with 5' RACE. TCRdb shows the sequencer as Illumina HiSeq 2500. A second PCR of about 6 to 11 cycles was performed with a sample-barcoded 5' primer and a J-beta primer mix. TCRdb reran the public reads through fastp at Q25 and MiXCR, keeping productive beta chains. CDR3 protein sequences are deduplicated, and each keeps its most common genes and DNA. This sample is represented by hundreds of thousands of distinct CDR3 sequences; roughly 25% of them were singletons. The top ten hold more than 8% of the sample. Separately, the same data were catalogued under a study of T cells of mothers and their children.

The sample taken for sequencing was blood. These receptors were collected from a boy younger than 18 in good health.

The chain joins TRBV2 to TRBJ1-6; 11 bases match TRBD1. Germline-derived CDR1 and CDR2 are SNHLY and FYNNEI. V trimming: 1 base; J trimming: 7 bases; junction bases outside the gene matches: 15. The CDR3 is made up of 20 amino acids. DNA of the CDR3: TGTGCCAGCAGTGAAGACTCCCGGAGGAACGGACAGGGGGCGAATTCACCCCTCCACTTT. As protein: CASSEDSRRNGQGANSPLHF.

This clonotype occurred a few times. This chain joins TRBV5-1 and TRBJ2-2, with TRBD2 identical over 14 bases. Germline lookup yields CDR1 SGHRS and CDR2 YFSETQ. V lost 4 bases to trimming and J lost 6 bases; unmatched junction nucleotides: 11. The CDR3 consists of 18 residues. The CDR3 protein is CASSLGLAGEGFAGELFF. For the CDR3, the DNA is TGCGCCAGCAGCCTGGGACTAGCGGGAGAAGGGTTCGCCGGGGAGCTGTTTTTT.

This clonotype was seen a handful of times. The chain joins TRBV7-9 to TRBJ2-5; no reliable D call. The ends were cut back, 5 bases at V and 5 bases at J, with 24 bases in the middle. CDR1 SEHNR and CDR2 FQNEAQ come from the germline V gene (reference sequence). CDR3 size: 17 residues. For the CDR3, the DNA is TGTGCCAGCAGCGACCCCTTAAGCTCGTTGTCAGCTGAGACCCAGTACTTC. Translated, it gives CASSDPLSSLSAETQYF. Using reference TRBV7-9 and TRBJ2-5 for the parts outside the CDR3, the full variable domain is DTGVSQNPRHKITKRGQNVTFRCDPISEHNRLYWYRQTLGQGPEFLTYFQNEAQLEKSRLLSDRFSAERPKGSFSTLEIQRTEQGDSAMYLCASSDPLSSLSAETQYFGPGTRLLVL.

The chain joins TRBV9 to TRBJ2-2; D ambiguous. From germline, CDR1 is SGDLS and CDR2 YYNGEE. The CDR3 consists of 14 residues. Trimming shortened V by 5 bases and J by 0 bases, and 8 bases separated the two germline ends. The CDR3 bases are TGTGCCAGCAGGGGAACTTCGAACACCGGGGAGCTGTTTTTT. Its translation is CASRGTSNTGELFF.

This clonotype was found a few times. For the CDR3, the DNA is TGCAGCGTTGAACGTAGACTAACGAAGACCCAGTACTTC. Protein sequence: CSVERRLTKTQYF. V and J are TRBV29-1 and TRBJ2-5; perhaps TRBD2 as D (5 bases). V was shortened by 2 bases and J by 6 bases, with 13 bases between the two germline ends. CDR1 is SQVTM and CDR2 is ANQGSEA in the germline V gene. The CDR3 extends over 13 amino acids.

This clonotype was picked up a small number of times. The chain employs TRBV11-2 and TRBJ2-1; no clear D. Trimming pared 5 bases from V and 5 bases from J, leaving 7 bases between. This CDR3 spans 12 amino acids. The germline gives CDR1 SGHAT, CDR2 FQNNGV. This chain's CDR3 is CASSPSNNEQFF. As DNA, the CDR3 is TGTGCCAGCAGCCCGAGTAACAATGAGCAGTTCTTC.

The chain employs TRBV20-1 and TRBJ1-4; D unclear. CDR1 DFQATT and CDR2 SNEGSKA come from the germline V gene (reference sequence). The CDR3 has 13 amino acids. Trimming removed 2 bases from V and 2 bases from J, with 6 bases in between. CDR3 DNA: TGCAGTGCTAGAATGGTTACTAATGAAAAACTGTTTTTT. Translation gives CSARMVTNEKLFF.

The chain links TRBV20-1 to TRBJ2-3, with 8 bases that match TRBD2. CDR3 length: 14 residues. J lost 2 bases, V lost 5 bases, and 6 bases had no gene match. Germline CDR1 reads DFQATT; CDR2 reads SNEGSKA (reference sequence). As DNA, the CDR3 is TGCAGTGCTGGAAGCGGGAGAATCACAGATACGCAGTATTTT. This codes for CSAGSGRITDTQYF.

The table lists this clonotype with a few counts. The chain couples TRBV6-5 to TRBJ2-2; D gene uncertain. This CDR3 contains 14 residues. Trimming pared 4 bases from V and 5 bases from J, leaving 11 bases between. The germline CDR1 and CDR2 sequences are MNHEY and SVGAGI. CDR3 nucleotide sequence: TGTGCCAGCAGTTCCCCCGTGGGGACCGGGGAGCTGTTTTTT. Translation: CASSSPVGTGELFF.

This clonotype was observed a few times. V and J are TRBV7-3 and TRBJ2-1, with TRBD2 as a possible D gene (5 bases). The closer fit of TRBJ2-5 to the DNA end suggests the J call may be wrong. The CDR3 length is 15 residues. Germline V gives CDR1 SGHTA, CDR2 FQGTGA. In nucleotides, the CDR3 is TGTGCCAGCAGCCAAACCCGGGATTTTCAAGAGACCCAGTACTTC. Translated: CASSQTRDFQETQYF.

This clonotype was seen a few times. The chain links TRBV29-1 to TRBJ1-1; D is uncertain. Germline V gives CDR1 SQVTM, CDR2 ANQGSEA. Trimming stripped 0 bases from V and 8 bases from J, with 13 bases between. There are 13 residues in the CDR3. Written as DNA, the CDR3 is TGCAGCGTTGAAGATGGCGTTGACGTCGAAGCTTTCTTT. Protein product: CSVEDGVDVEAFF.

This CDR3 is CASSQDRTHSGETQYF. The CDR3, as DNA: TGCGCCAGCAGCCAGGATCGAACTCACTCCGGTGAGACCCAGTACTTC. V usage is TRBV4-3 and J usage is TRBJ2-1; D call uncertain. The DNA end is a closer match to TRBJ2-5, so the J assignment may be wrong. The germline V gene has CDR1 LGHNA and CDR2 YSLEER. The CDR3 is 16 residues long.

The rearrangement joins TRBV4-2 to TRBJ2-3; the match to TRBD2 covers 9 bases. Germline V gene data show CDR1 as LGHNA and CDR2 as YNFKEQ. This CDR3 contains 17 residues. The junction had 9 bases not matched to a gene; V was cut back by 1 base and J by 4 bases. The CDR3 here is CASSQVSAGGTPDTQYF. The CDR3 nucleotides read TGTGCCAGCAGCCAAGTGTCCGCGGGGGGGACCCCAGATACGCAGTATTTT.

This clonotype was seen a few times. This sequence joins TRBV7-9 and TRBJ2-2; D assignment may be TRBD1 or TRBD2 (5 bases each). The CDR3 contains 16 residues. CDR1 and CDR2 from the germline V gene are SEHNR and FQNEAQ (reference sequence). With 5 bases removed from V and 4 bases from J, the gap between germline ends came to 17 bases. CDR3 in amino acids: CASSQWGSEGTGELFF. CDR3 in DNA: TGTGCCAGCAGCCAGTGGGGCTCCGAGGGCACCGGGGAGCTGTTTTTT.

This clonotype was recorded a few times. The chain is built from TRBV20-1 and TRBJ2-5, with a weak D call TRBD1 (5 bases). The J call may be mistaken, given a closer DNA end match to TRBJ2-1. This CDR3 region has 13 residues. The germline V gene encodes CDR1 DFQATT and CDR2 SNEGSKA (reference sequence). CDR3 sequence: CSASSRVSDEQFF. DNA for the CDR3: TGCAGTGCTAGTAGCAGGGTATCGGACGAGCAGTTCTTC.

This clonotype occurred a few times. The chain has TRBV7-2 and TRBJ2-5; TRBD1 might be the D (5 bases). TRBJ2-7 explains the end of the DNA better; the J call may be wrong. The V gene's germline CDR1 is SGHTA and CDR2 FQGNSA. The CDR3 consists of 15 residues. The CDR3 DNA is TGTGCCAGCAGCTTAGGAAGGGGCCAACCCTACGAGCAGTACTTC. It codes for CASSLGRGQPYEQYF.

The rearrangement joins TRBV19 to TRBJ2-5, with D unclear. The closer fit of TRBJ2-7 to the DNA end suggests the J call may be wrong. CDR1 and CDR2 from the germline V gene are LNHDA and SQIVND (reference sequence). The CDR3 length is 13 residues. As DNA, the CDR3 is TGTGCCAGTAGTATCGCAGGCACCTACGAGCAGTACTTC. Translated: CASSIAGTYEQYF.

This clonotype has only a few counts. The CDR3 loop reads CSARTSAYNEQFF. The CDR3, as DNA: TGCAGTGCTCGGACTAGCGCTTACAATGAGCAGTTCTTC. The V call is TRBV20-1, the J call TRBJ2-1; 9 positions match TRBD2. With V trimmed by 5 bases and J by 4 bases, 3 bases remained unmatched. Germline V lookup: CDR1 DFQATT, CDR2 SNEGSKA (reference sequence). This CDR3 is built from 13 residues.

This clonotype showed up just a few times. The rearrangement joins TRBV5-1 to TRBJ2-7; D gene ambiguous. The CDR3 extends over 14 amino acids. Germline values: CDR1 SGHRS, CDR2 YFSETQ. Trimming removed 0 bases from V and 2 bases from J, with 9 bases in between. CDR3 sequence: CASSLDGDTYEQYF. The CDR3 region has the DNA TGCGCCAGCAGCTTGGATGGGGATACCTACGAGCAGTACTTC.

This clonotype showed up just a few times. The chain links TRBV21-1 to TRBJ2-5; TRBD2, the table's D call, lacks a check against the DNA. The J call may not be correct, given that the DNA end is closer to TRBJ2-7. TRBV21-1 is designated a pseudogene. This CDR3 is built from 15 residues. The CDR3 sequence: CASSTSGRGVYEQYF. CDR3 sequence (DNA): TGTGCCAGCAGCACTAGCGGGCGAGGGGTTTACGAGCAGTACTTC.

The chain uses TRBV7-9 and TRBJ2-5; perhaps TRBD2 as D (5 bases). Trimming shortened V by 1 base and J by 4 bases, and 7 bases separated the two germline ends. In germline, CDR1 is SEHNR, CDR2 FQNEAQ (reference sequence). The CDR3 totals 13 residues. The chain's CDR3 is CASSLESGETQYF. CDR3 in DNA: TGTGCCAGCAGCTTAGAGAGCGGAGAGACCCAGTACTTC.

This clonotype was detected only a few times. The rearrangement links TRBV7-9 to TRBJ1-1; 7 bases line up with TRBD1. V was clipped by 1 base and J by 1 base; unmatched bases: 3. CDR3 length: 15 residues. Germline CDR1 and CDR2: SEHNR and FQNEAQ (reference sequence). CDR3 residues: CASSLEHRGNTEAFF. For the CDR3, the DNA is TGTGCCAGCAGCTTAGAGCACAGGGGGAACACTGAAGCTTTCTTT.

The V and J genes are TRBV20-1 and TRBJ2-1, with 8 bases fitting TRBD1. The end of the DNA aligns better with TRBJ2-7, so the J call may be wrong. Germline-derived CDR1 and CDR2 are DFQATT and SNEGSKA (reference sequence). The CDR3 has 14 amino acids. CDR3 region: CSARSRDRIYEQYF. The CDR3 coding sequence is TGCAGTGCTAGATCCCGGGACAGGATCTACGAGCAGTACTTC.

This clonotype came up a few times. The chain has TRBV20-1 and TRBJ2-1; 10 bases are a match to TRBD2. V dropped 6 bases and J dropped 4; count of bases not matched to a gene: 9. The length of the CDR3 is 15 residues. The germline V gene encodes CDR1 DFQATT and CDR2 SNEGSKA (reference sequence). The CDR3 DNA reads as TGCAGTGCCCAAAGTAGCGGGAGGACTTACAATGAGCAGTTCTTC. Encoded protein: CSAQSSGRTYNEQFF.

This clonotype was seen more than once but under ten times. The CDR3 sequence: CASSLAGTAVLVDGYTF. The CDR3 DNA sequence: TGTGCCAGCAGTTTGGCCGGGACAGCAGTCTTGGTGGATGGCTACACCTTC. The chain couples TRBV28 to TRBJ1-2; TRBD1 matches at 7 bases. CDR1 and CDR2 (germline): MDHEN, SYDVKM. The CDR3 is 17 amino acids. With 3 bases clipped from V and 6 bases from J, the junction kept 16 bases outside the gene matches.

The chain couples TRBV7-9 to TRBJ1-2, with D possibly TRBD1 on 5 matching bases. The germline V gene encodes CDR1 SEHNR and CDR2 FQNEAQ (reference sequence). V was cut by 3 bases and J by 0 bases, with 11 bases left in between. The CDR3 totals 15 residues. The CDR3 DNA is TGTGCCAGCAGCTTGGGACTGAGGACTAACTATGGCTACACCTTC. Translating gives CASSLGLRTNYGYTF.

The V gene is TRBV4-1, the J gene TRBJ2-5; perhaps D is TRBD1 or TRBD2 (5 bases each). The CDR3 loop spans 15 amino acids. V was cut by 0 bases and J by 2 bases, with 10 bases left in between. Germline V gives CDR1 MGHRA, CDR2 YSYEKL. Here the CDR3 DNA reads TGCGCCAGCAGCCAAGACGGGGACCCTCAAGAGACCCAGTACTTC. As protein: CASSQDGDPQETQYF.

The chain is built from TRBV28 and TRBJ2-3, with TRBD1 matching over 9 bases. The CDR3 runs 14 residues. The trim removed 9 bases at V and 10 bases at J, leaving 14 bases unmatched. Germline V lookup: CDR1 MDHEN, CDR2 SYDVKM. The CDR3 protein is CASRRTGALPAQYF. The CDR3 DNA sequence: TGTGCCAGTCGCCGGACAGGGGCACTTCCCGCGCAGTATTTT.

This rearrangement joins TRBV5-1 to TRBJ2-7; TRBD2 might be the D (6 bases). This CDR3 spans 15 amino acids. Germline loops: CDR1 SGHRS, CDR2 YFSETQ. V lost 1 base and J lost 0, with 11 bases in between. CDR3 in amino acids: CASSLRGDFSYEQYF. The CDR3, as DNA: TGCGCCAGCAGCTTGCGCGGGGACTTCTCCTACGAGCAGTACTTC.

This chain uses TRBV29-1 with TRBJ2-6, with D possibly being TRBD1 (5 bases). CDR1 is SQVTM, CDR2 ANQGSEA, per germline. There are 18 residues in the CDR3. Trimming took off 6 bases at V and 0 bases at J, with 21 bases between the two ends. The CDR3 here is CSVGMGRAPNSGANVLTF. CDR3 in DNA: TGCAGCGTAGGGATGGGCAGGGCGCCTAACTCTGGGGCCAACGTCCTGACTTTC.